The 30 T cell receptor beta chains presented below share a single source sample, sequenced in a study of human T cells and chemical hapten exposure. Each CDR3 protein gets one entry after TCRdb re-called the RACE reads with MiXCR. The sample has about 380,000 distinct CDR3 sequences; 4.5% to 5.5% are singletons. The time point was: pre-sensitization, week 0. The treatment is: therapeutic diphenylcyclopropenone sensitization with weekly scalp DPC. The specimen comprised whole blood, sampled in connection with sensitization to the hapten diphenylcyclopropenone (DPC). The source of these receptors is a woman between 45 and 65 years old with alopecia areata. Some clones in this sample may be carry-over from other donors' samples.

The chain's CDR3 is CASSEEREPDTQYF. The CDR3 DNA is TGTGCCAGCAGCGAGGAGCGGGAGCCAGATACGCAGTATTTT. This chain links TRBV13 with TRBJ2-3; TRBD2 agrees at 8 bases. Germline V gives CDR1 PRHDT, CDR2 FYEKMQ (reference sequence). The trim removed 5 bases at V and 4 bases at J, leaving 5 bases unmatched. The CDR3 runs 14 residues.

The table lists this clonotype with many counts. The chain uses TRBV12-3 or TRBV12-4 and TRBJ2-1, with 13 nucleotides matching TRBD2. The CDR3 runs 15 residues. With 5 bases clipped from V and 6 bases from J, the junction kept 4 bases outside the gene matches. The CDR3 sequence: CASSQGTSGANEQFF. Here the CDR3 DNA reads TGTGCCAGCAGTCAGGGGACTAGCGGGGCCAATGAGCAGTTCTTC.

This clonotype was detected many times. V is TRBV2 and J is TRBJ2-6; D remains unclear. V was cut by 4 bases and J by 0 bases, with 4 bases left in between. Germline V gene lookup returns CDR1 SNHLY and CDR2 FYNNEI. The CDR3 consists of 14 residues. The CDR3 is CASSVASGANVLTF. CDR3 coding DNA: TGTGCCAGCAGTGTAGCCTCTGGGGCCAACGTCCTGACTTTC.

The chain is built from TRBV10-3 and TRBJ1-1; D gene ambiguous. Trimming took off 3 bases at V and 6 bases at J, with 14 bases between the two ends. Germline values: CDR1 ENHRY, CDR2 SYGVKD. This CDR3 contains 14 residues. CDR3 nucleotides: TGTGCCATCAGTGACTTAGACGTGAAAGCTGAAGCTTTCTTT. Encoded protein: CAISDLDVKAEAFF.

This clonotype has just a few counts. The chain links TRBV29-1 to TRBJ1-1; 7 nucleotides align to TRBD1. The CDR3 covers 11 residues. V shed 3 bases and J 11 bases; nucleotides not matched to a gene: 6. Germline V gene lookup returns CDR1 SQVTM and CDR2 ANQGSEA. The CDR3 spells CSVDGEGAAFF. DNA for the CDR3: TGCAGCGTTGACGGGGAGGGGGCGGCTTTCTTT. The full variable domain, rest sourced from reference TRBV29-1 and TRBJ1-1, is SAVISQKPSRDICQRGTSLTIQCQVDSQVTMMFWYRQQPGQSLTLIATANQGSEATYESGFVIDKFPISRPNLTFSTLTVSNMSPEDSSIYLCSVDGEGAAFFGQGTRLTVV.

The J gene is TRBJ1-1, the V gene TRBV2; D call uncertain. Looked up from germline, CDR1 is SNHLY and CDR2 is FYNNEI. There are 13 residues in the CDR3. V lost 6 bases to trimming and J lost 1 base, with 9 bases between them. The CDR3 spells CASRDIPNTEAFF. The CDR3 DNA reads TGTGCCAGCAGAGACATCCCGAACACTGAAGCTTTCTTT.

There are many counts of this clonotype. The chain couples TRBV29-1 to TRBJ2-7; TRBD2 aligns across 7 bases. Germline V gene lookup returns CDR1 SQVTM and CDR2 ANQGSEA. The CDR3 loop spans 13 amino acids. V lost 4 bases, J lost 2 bases, and 5 bases stayed unmatched. The chain's CDR3 is CSVGGGTPYEQYF. The CDR3 bases are TGCAGCGTTGGGGGGGGAACTCCCTACGAGCAGTACTTC.

This clonotype was recorded many times. CDR3 in DNA: TGTGCCAGCAGCTCCCAGAACACCGGGGAGCTGTTTTTT. Translating it yields CASSSQNTGELFF. This chain connects TRBV9 to TRBJ2-2; D remains ambiguous. V was clipped by 4 bases and J by 1 base, with 5 bases between them. CDR3 length: 13 residues. Germline CDR1 is SGDLS and CDR2 is YYNGEE.

This clonotype was observed a few times. V usage is TRBV28 and J usage is TRBJ2-5, with D possibly being TRBD1 (6 bases). Germline V gene sequence: CDR1 MDHEN, CDR2 SYDVKM. V was shortened by 2 bases and J by 3 bases, with 16 bases between the two germline ends. This CDR3 has 16 residues. Written as DNA, the CDR3 is TGTGCCAGCAGTTTACCCCCCGGACAGATAAAAGAGACCCAGTACTTC. It specifies CASSLPPGQIKETQYF. The entire variable domain, with the rest obtained from reference TRBV28 and TRBJ2-5, is as follows: DVKVTQSSRYLVKRTGEKVFLECVQDMDHENMFWYRQDPGLGLRLIYFSYDVKMKEKGDIPEGYSVSREKKERFSLILESASTNQTSMYLCASSLPPGQIKETQYFGPGTRLLVL.

About this clonotype itself: No conserved phenylalanine or tryptophan ends this CDR3, so it is likely a read error. The chain couples TRBV9 to TRBJ2-3; 8 bases are shared with TRBD2. V was pared by 0 bases and J by 4 bases, with 4 bases of the junction left unmatched. Germline V CDR1 and CDR2: SGDLS, YYNGEE. This CDR3 region has 15 residues. The CDR3 loop reads CASSVESGRADTQYL. The DNA for the CDR3 is TGTGCCAGCAGCGTAGAGAGCGGGAGAGCAGATACGCAGTATCTT.

This clonotype was seen more than once but under ten times. CDR3 region: CASSFYGQGASSNTEAFF. DNA of the CDR3: TGTGCCAGCAGCTTCTACGGACAGGGGGCGTCTTCGAACACTGAAGCTTTCTTT. The chain recombines TRBV7-2 with TRBJ1-1, with 11 bases lining up with TRBD1. The V and J ends lost 3 bases and 1 base, in that order; junction bases with no gene match: 10. Germline CDR1 and CDR2: SGHTA and FQGNSA. This CDR3 is 18 amino acids long.

This rearrangement joins TRBV7-2 to TRBJ1-1; D is undetermined. Germline V gene sequence: CDR1 SGHTA, CDR2 FQGNSA. V lost 4 bases and J 8 bases, leaving 8 bases between the germline ends. The CDR3 extends over 11 amino acids. CDR3 loop: CASSSMGEAFF. The CDR3 bases are TGTGCCAGCAGCTCGATGGGAGAAGCTTTCTTT.

This clonotype was detected only a few times. The V and J genes are TRBV28 and TRBJ2-1, with TRBD2 identical over 9 bases. Trimming removed 6 bases from V and 7 bases from J; junction bases left unmatched: 13. CDR3 length: 16 amino acids. Germline V gene lookup returns CDR1 MDHEN and CDR2 SYDVKM. The CDR3 region is CASRYLLAGTWNEQFF. Here the CDR3 DNA reads TGTGCCAGCAGATACCTCCTAGCGGGGACGTGGAATGAGCAGTTCTTC.

The gene calls are TRBV12-3 or TRBV12-4 and TRBJ2-1; D perhaps matches TRBD2 (5 bases). There are 13 residues in the CDR3. V shed 2 bases and J shed 7 bases, with 9 bases lying between them. CDR3 nucleotides: TGTGCCAGCAGTTTACGGCGGAGGAATGAGCAGTTCTTC. Encoded protein: CASSLRRRNEQFF.

This clonotype was detected a few times. The CDR3 sequence is CASSLYTGRTEAFF. The CDR3 bases are TGTGCCAGCAGTTTATATACAGGGCGTACTGAAGCTTTCTTT. V gene TRBV27 combines with J gene TRBJ1-1, with a tentative D call TRBD1 (6 bases). The V gene lost 1 base and the J gene lost 5 bases, with 11 bases spanning the gap. The germline V gene encodes CDR1 MNHEY and CDR2 SMNVEV (reference sequence). The CDR3 loop spans 14 amino acids.

The table lists this clonotype with a few counts. This chain uses TRBV28 with TRBJ1-1, with 12 bases lining up with TRBD1. CDR3 size: 21 residues. Germline V gives CDR1 MDHEN, CDR2 SYDVKM. Unmatched junction bases numbered 17, after V lost 3 bases and J lost 0 bases. In DNA form, the CDR3 reads TGTGCCAGCAGTTTGGACGGGACAGGGGGCACTTGGGTCGCACTGAACACTGAAGCTTTCTTT. Encoded protein: CASSLDGTGGTWVALNTEAFF.

As DNA, the CDR3 is TGTGCCAGCAGCTTAGATTGGGCGGGAGAGGTAGAGACCCAGTACTTC. This codes for CASSLDWAGEVETQYF. The chain couples TRBV5-6 to TRBJ2-5; 7 nucleotides agree with TRBD2. V shed 2 bases and J 4 bases; nucleotides not matched to a gene: 11. This CDR3 has 16 amino acids. Germline V CDR1 and CDR2: SGHDT, YYEEEE.

This clonotype was recorded many times. The V and J genes are TRBV29-1 and TRBJ1-1; 7 bases map to TRBD1. Germline V lookup: CDR1 SQVTM, CDR2 ANQGSEA. The CDR3 is made up of 11 amino acids. Unmatched junction bases numbered 9, after V lost 6 bases and J lost 11 bases. This CDR3 is CSVAKGAEAFF. The DNA for the CDR3 is TGCAGCGTCGCTAAGGGGGCAGAGGCTTTCTTT. The full variable domain, completed using reference TRBV29-1 and TRBJ1-1, is SAVISQKPSRDICQRGTSLTIQCQVDSQVTMMFWYRQQPGQSLTLIATANQGSEATYESGFVIDKFPISRPNLTFSTLTVSNMSPEDSSIYLCSVAKGAEAFFGQGTRLTVV.

This clonotype was recorded many times. V usage is TRBV28 and J usage is TRBJ2-1; TRBD1 or TRBD2 may be the D gene (5 bases each). Germline V gene data show CDR1 as MDHEN and CDR2 as SYDVKM. The CDR3 length is 13 residues. V lost 6 bases and J 9 bases, leaving 15 bases between the germline ends. The CDR3 coding sequence is TGTGCCAGCAGGCTCAGGGTGAGGGGTGAGCAGTTCTTC. Its protein is CASRLRVRGEQFF.

This clonotype has ten or more counts. The chain uses TRBV20-1 and TRBJ1-1; perhaps TRBD1 as D (6 bases). The V end was cut by 6 bases, the J end by 1 base, with 15 bases between. The CDR3 runs to 14 residues. Germline CDR1 is DFQATT and CDR2 is SNEGSKA (reference sequence). CDR3 DNA: TGCAGTGCCTTCGAGACAGGAGCGAACACTGAAGCTTTCTTT. Protein product: CSAFETGANTEAFF.

This clonotype was seen repeatedly, ten times or more. The genes are TRBV12-3 or TRBV12-4 and TRBJ2-3; D may correspond to TRBD1 or TRBD2 (7 bases each). Trimming took 1 base from V and 6 from J, leaving 11 bases between them. The CDR3 loop spans 14 amino acids. The CDR3 DNA is TGTGCCAGCAGTTTAGGACAGGGAGGGGATACGCAGTATTTT. This translates into CASSLGQGGDTQYF.

This clonotype was seen many times. The chain has TRBV28 and TRBJ2-1, with TRBD1 matching 12 bases. V was pared by 10 bases and J by 8 bases, with 6 bases of the junction left unmatched. Germline V gives CDR1 MDHEN, CDR2 SYDVKM. The CDR3 covers 13 residues. Here the CDR3 DNA reads TGTGCCACCAGAGGGACAGGGGGCTATGAGCAGTTCTTC. The encoded protein is CATRGTGGYEQFF.

This clonotype was counted ten times or more. This chain links TRBV29-1 with TRBJ2-7; D possibly corresponds to TRBD2 (6 bases). V was clipped by 0 bases and J by 3 bases, with 9 bases between them. The CDR3 extends over 13 amino acids. The V gene's germline CDR1 is SQVTM and CDR2 ANQGSEA. The CDR3 protein is CSVEEGGIYEQYF. The CDR3 bases are TGCAGCGTTGAAGAGGGGGGAATCTACGAGCAGTACTTC.

This rearrangement joins TRBV18 to TRBJ2-7; D might be TRBD1 (6 bases). The CDR3 consists of 16 residues. Trimming stripped 2 bases from V and 4 bases from J, with 18 bases between. Looked up from germline, CDR1 is KGHSH and CDR2 is LQKENI. Here the CDR3 DNA reads TGTGCCAGCTCACCAGGGGACATCGCGTCAGGGTACGAGCAGTACTTC. It is translated as CASSPGDIASGYEQYF.

This clonotype was detected many times. V is TRBV12-3 or TRBV12-4 and J is TRBJ2-3, with D perhaps TRBD1 (6 bases). CDR3 size: 15 residues. V lost 7 bases and J lost 2, with 16 bases in between. The CDR3 loop reads CASIPVGAITDTQYF. The DNA of the CDR3 is TGTGCCAGCATCCCAGTGGGGGCTATCACAGATACGCAGTATTTT.

This clonotype was picked up a small number of times. The rearrangement joins TRBV6-6 to TRBJ2-3; 7 nucleotides match TRBD2. The V and J ends lost 5 bases and 2 bases, in that order; junction bases with no gene match: 4. The CDR3 covers 14 residues. The germline CDR1 and CDR2 sequences are MNHNY and SVGAGI (reference sequence). DNA of the CDR3: TGTGCCAGCAGTGCCACTAGCGACACAGATACGCAGTATTTT. As protein: CASSATSDTDTQYF.

The chain couples TRBV15 to TRBJ1-5, with no clear D. Germline V gene data show CDR1 as LNHNV and CDR2 as YYDKDF (reference sequence). The CDR3 is made up of 17 amino acids. V lost 0 bases and J 6 bases, leaving 18 bases between the germline ends. The CDR3 loop is CATSRDRIEGLGQPQHF. In nucleotides, the CDR3 is TGTGCCACCAGCAGAGATCGGATAGAAGGGTTAGGTCAGCCCCAGCATTTT.

At least ten counts were recorded for this clonotype. This sequence joins TRBV5-1 and TRBJ1-2; no definite D call. The CDR3 is made up of 15 amino acids. V was trimmed by 7 bases and J by 0 bases, leaving 16 bases between them. Germline lookup yields CDR1 SGHRS and CDR2 YFSETQ. The CDR3 spells CASREPLGTNYGYTF. The CDR3 nucleotides read TGCGCCAGCCGGGAGCCCCTCGGTACTAACTATGGCTACACCTTC.

A few counts support this clonotype. V usage is TRBV6-5 and J usage is TRBJ1-2; possible D gene TRBD1, 6 bases. This CDR3 comprises 14 residues. From germline, CDR1 is MNHEY and CDR2 SVGAGI. The V and J ends lost 3 bases and 5 bases respectively, with 13 bases between them. The CDR3 protein is CASSYGRGVYGYTF. The CDR3 DNA reads TGTGCCAGCAGTTATGGCAGGGGAGTTTATGGCTACACCTTC.

In its sample, this clonotype was seen many times. J is TRBJ2-3 and V is TRBV13; TRBD1 might be the D (5 bases). Germline-derived CDR1 and CDR2 are PRHDT and FYEKMQ (reference sequence). Trimming stripped 5 bases from V and 3 bases from J, with 12 bases between. The CDR3 is 14 amino acids. Here the CDR3 DNA reads TGTGCCAGCAGCCCCCCCAGGGCTACAGATACGCAGTATTTT. It translates to CASSPPRATDTQYF.